This entry is about one T cell receptor beta chain. CDR3 length equals 14 residues. The germline V gene encodes CDR1 SGDLS and CDR2 YYNGEE. J gave up 4 bases and V 3 bases, and 5 bases lay outside the gene matches. This entry is derived from a study of blood T cell repertoires in COVID-19. The data were produced by immunoSEQ multiplex PCR, yet TCRdb's version contains in-frame clones alone and is incomplete. The sample records about 130,000 clones, about 85% being singletons. This clonotype was sampled from a man aged 80 or over with active or convalescent COVID-19. The source material was peripheral blood. V is TRBV9 and J is TRBJ2-3; TRBD2 matches 7 bases. In DNA form, the CDR3 reads TGTGCCAGCAGCGAAGCGGGACTCGCAGATACGCAGTATTTT. Amino acids: CASSEAGLADTQYF.